This TCR beta chain was sequenced for a study of T-cell memory formation after mild COVID-19. Study summary: Largely donor-specific sequence clusters came from a couple of donors.

A word on this clonotype: The antigen is undetermined.

MiXCR, applied by TCRdb to the 5' RACE reads, yields one record per CDR3 protein. The sample holds fewer than 400,000 distinct CDR3 sequences, 10% to 15% seen once. Whole-study findings and limits: Mainly in CM and EM were contracting CD4+ clones; CD8+ were in EMRA. Certain responding clones were present in pre-infection memory, suggesting participation of cross-reactive memory.

Sequencing input: PBMCs or a T cell subset sorted from them (not recorded which). This clonotype originated in a man between 18 and 35 years old who had mild COVID-19 (a few samples of this study predate the infection). Cell type and time point are not known.

The CDR3 spells CASSHVNYGYTF. CDR3 in DNA: TGTGCCAGCAGCCACGTTAACTATGGCTACACCTTC. J is TRBJ1-2 and V is TRBV3-1; D gene ambiguous. This CDR3 spans 12 amino acids. V lost 3 bases to trimming and J lost 1 base, with 3 bases between them. CDR1 and CDR2 from the germline V gene are LGHDT and YNNKEL (reference sequence).